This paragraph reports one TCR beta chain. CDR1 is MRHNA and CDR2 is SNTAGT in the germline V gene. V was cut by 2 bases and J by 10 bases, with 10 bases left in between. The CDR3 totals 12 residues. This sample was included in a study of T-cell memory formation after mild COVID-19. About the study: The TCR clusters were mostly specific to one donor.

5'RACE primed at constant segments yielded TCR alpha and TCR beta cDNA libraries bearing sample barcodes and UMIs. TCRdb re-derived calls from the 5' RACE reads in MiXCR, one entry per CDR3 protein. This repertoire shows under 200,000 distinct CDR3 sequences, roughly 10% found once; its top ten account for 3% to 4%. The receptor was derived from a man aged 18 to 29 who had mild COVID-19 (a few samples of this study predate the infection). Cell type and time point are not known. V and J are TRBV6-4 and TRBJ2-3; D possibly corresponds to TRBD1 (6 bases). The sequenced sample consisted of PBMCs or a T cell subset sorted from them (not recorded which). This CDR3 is CASSDPAGAQYF. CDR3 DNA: TGTGCCAGCAGTGACCCAGCAGGGGCGCAGTATTTT.